A single TCR beta chain is shown here with its context. This clonotype appeared many times. Its antigen specificity is not known. Base-call qualities are not available, and no considerably larger clone is one nucleotide away. RNA from unsorted whole blood was extracted with TRIzol reagent, and germline DNA was obtained with the DNeasy Blood & Tissue kit. At the time of sampling, the patients had chronic HBV infection and had not received any treatment. Around 4 milliliters of peripheral blood were collected into K2EDTA tubes before surgery. The junction carries 11 bases between V and J, which are trimmed by 5 bases and 2 bases respectively. From the germline V gene, CDR1 is LGHNA and CDR2 is YNFKEQ. The CDR3 spans 14 residues, from the cysteine through the phenylalanine. Only the CDR3 DNA stays, 42 bases, in frame from base 1. These data belong to a study of tumor-infiltrating lymphocytes in primary liver carcinoma (dated by TCRdb to the late 2010s). Regarding the study in general: Between late 2015 and 2016, a few patients in China with histopathologically diagnosed primary liver carcinoma had surgical resection. Of the five patients (three men and two women, aged 30 to 69 years), four had hepatocellular carcinoma and one had combined HCC and intrahepatic cholangiocarcinoma. The tumors of the five patients were staged as T1-T3 N0M0, with maximum diameters ranging from about 4 to 11 cm. Samples yielded roughly 3.5 to 7.13 million productive TCRbeta reads; read depth did not differ significantly between tissue types. Across five regions of each liver tumor, along with adjacent normal tissue and blood, the study brought together TCRbeta repertoire sequencing, expression microarrays and whole-exome sequencing. A total of 35 or so specimens from 5 patients, comprising some 25 tumor regions, 5 adjacent noncancerous liver tissues and 5 peripheral blood samples, were covered by TCRbeta repertoire sequencing. Reproducibility between technical replicate repertoires was high, with correlation coefficients above 0.95 and mean shared-clone rates about 0.9.

Broad study findings and their caveats: Only four or five patients were included in the study, and the authors note that the findings should be validated in a larger study. Compared with blood, tumors had a significantly larger share of the repertoire taken up by the top 250 clones (p = 0.039). Because sequencing covered only the TCR beta chain and unpaired alpha chains were not captured, true repertoire diversity is likely underestimated. Bulk unsorted samples precluded comparing CD4+ and CD8+ T cell repertoires. Repertoire overlap was found to be higher between tumor regions (mean approximately 35%) than between tumor-adjacent (around 17%) or tumor-blood (around 15%) pairs, consistent with antigen-driven expansion.

Starting from approximately 500 ng total RNA, TCRbeta-specific cDNA was produced by reverse transcription with a constant-region primer and ProtoScript II reverse transcriptase. TCRbeta libraries were built with three nested multiplex PCR rounds, a slightly modified ARM-PCR procedure. Each of the first two PCR rounds ran for about 10 cycles and used multiplex TRBV1-TRBV30 forward primers together with a Cbeta reverse primer. Sample barcodes and Illumina adapters were added in a final 25-cycle PCR with Deep VentR polymerase. Before sequencing, amplicons between 200 and 500 bp were purified from gel using a QIAquick gel extraction kit. An Illumina HiSeq 2500 was used to sequence the TCRbeta amplicons, generating 250-bp paired-end reads. Turning to the authors' computational methods: Trimmomatic v0.33 was used to quality-trim the reads, and FLASH v1.2.11 was used to merge paired reads so that full CDR3 sequences could be recovered. V, D and J germline segments were assigned to the rearranged TCRbeta sequences using MiGEC v1.2.1b. Clonotype statistics and Shannon-Wiener diversity indices were calculated with VDJtools v1.0.0. Except for diversity analysis, only each sample's 250 most abundant clonotypes were used in subsequent analyses to reduce sampling bias. The public reads were reprocessed in TCRdb via fastp at Q25 and MiXCR, keeping in-frame beta chains. Rows with a matching CDR3 protein are joined into one entry that keeps the most common DNA and genes. TCRdb, not the original authors, processed these V and J calls. A total of about 310,000 distinct CDR3 sequences appear in this sample, roughly two thirds of them only once. About 8.4% of the sample is taken by the ten largest.

What was sequenced was peripheral blood. The chain employs TRBV4-2 and TRBJ2-3; the D gene is perhaps TRBD2, on 5 matching bases. The TCR comes from a man aged 35 to 55 with primary liver carcinoma and hepatitis B virus infection. The CDR3 reads CASSSAGDTDTQYF. The nucleotides read TGTGCCAGCAGCTCCGCCGGGGACACAGATACGCAGTATTTT.